These T cell receptor beta chains were read from a single sample in a study of identical twins. MiXCR, applied by TCRdb to the 5' RACE reads, yields one record per CDR3 protein. This sample has 640,000 or so distinct CDR3 sequences; less than 7% occur once, and the top ten carry approximately 1.6%. The sequenced sample consisted of naive T cells sorted from blood. The receptors here all came from a young man in good health. CDR3s include the opening cysteine and the closing phenylalanine or tryptophan. D genes are given only for firm matches.

d_gene: NA
j_gene: TRBJ1-5
v_gene: TRBV20-1
CDR3aa: CSARAGTQPQHF

d_gene: NA
j_gene: TRBJ1-1
v_gene: TRBV12-3/TRBV12-4
CDR3aa: CASSVLGAGEAFF

d_gene: NA
j_gene: TRBJ2-1
v_gene: TRBV20-1
CDR3aa: CSARDEGTYNEQFF

d_gene: TRBD2
j_gene: TRBJ2-1
v_gene: TRBV29-1
CDR3aa: CSVMPNSGRAPYNEQFF

d_gene: NA
j_gene: TRBJ2-5
v_gene: TRBV29-1
CDR3aa: CSVEGHKGETQYF

d_gene: NA
j_gene: TRBJ1-4
v_gene: TRBV12-3/TRBV12-4
CDR3aa: CASRRDRATNEKLFF

d_gene: TRBD2
j_gene: TRBJ2-1
v_gene: TRBV5-1
CDR3aa: CASSGGGLPSYNEQFF

d_gene: TRBD2
j_gene: TRBJ2-1
v_gene: TRBV6-1
CDR3aa: CASSRGAGGFSYNEQFF

d_gene: NA
j_gene: TRBJ2-7
v_gene: TRBV30
CDR3aa: CAWRDLGRSYEQYF

d_gene: TRBD1
j_gene: TRBJ1-2
v_gene: TRBV14
CDR3aa: CASSPDRRQGYGYTF

d_gene: TRBD2
j_gene: TRBJ2-1
v_gene: TRBV4-2
CDR3aa: CASSQESEGGLEQFF

d_gene: NA
j_gene: TRBJ2-2
v_gene: TRBV3-1
CDR3aa: CASSQEFSDSRELFF

d_gene: NA
j_gene: TRBJ2-1
v_gene: TRBV6-1
CDR3aa: CASTVGINSYNEQFF

d_gene: NA
j_gene: TRBJ2-7
v_gene: TRBV12-3/TRBV12-4
CDR3aa: CASSRGTHTYEQYF

d_gene: NA
j_gene: TRBJ1-1
v_gene: TRBV30
CDR3aa: CAWSDRREAFF

d_gene: NA
j_gene: TRBJ1-5
v_gene: TRBV15
CDR3aa: CATSRTVNQPQHF

d_gene: NA
j_gene: TRBJ2-7
v_gene: TRBV29-1
CDR3aa: CSVYSGPYEQYF

d_gene: NA
j_gene: TRBJ2-2
v_gene: TRBV12-3/TRBV12-4
CDR3aa: CASSLWPGELFF

d_gene: NA
j_gene: TRBJ1-1
v_gene: TRBV5-1
CDR3aa: CASSSDRLTRKTGTEAFF

d_gene: NA
j_gene: TRBJ2-1
v_gene: TRBV29-1
CDR3aa: CSVERREQFF

d_gene: TRBD2
j_gene: TRBJ2-7
v_gene: TRBV2
CDR3aa: CASIEAGGLEQYF

d_gene: TRBD2
j_gene: TRBJ2-5
v_gene: TRBV9
CDR3aa: CASSATGASGLEETQYF

d_gene: TRBD2
j_gene: TRBJ2-1
v_gene: TRBV7-9
CDR3aa: CASSNSGRDYNEQFF

d_gene: NA
j_gene: TRBJ1-1
v_gene: TRBV7-9
CDR3aa: CASSLNVNTEAFF

d_gene: TRBD2
j_gene: TRBJ2-7
v_gene: TRBV28
CDR3aa: CASSFGLADSYEQYF

d_gene: TRBD2
j_gene: TRBJ2-5
v_gene: TRBV5-1
CDR3aa: CASRTGLAGVIAETQYF

d_gene: NA
j_gene: TRBJ2-5
v_gene: TRBV12-3/TRBV12-4
CDR3aa: CASSLAGEGQETQYF

d_gene: NA
j_gene: TRBJ2-1
v_gene: TRBV12-3/TRBV12-4
CDR3aa: CASSGSSHNEQFF

d_gene: TRBD2
j_gene: TRBJ2-7
v_gene: TRBV25-1
CDR3aa: CASSDLAGAPYEQYF

d_gene: NA
j_gene: TRBJ1-4
v_gene: TRBV12-3/TRBV12-4
CDR3aa: CASSQGLGGGKLFF

d_gene: NA
j_gene: TRBJ1-1
v_gene: TRBV9
CDR3aa: CASSVWVNTEAFF

d_gene: TRBD1
j_gene: TRBJ2-1
v_gene: TRBV5-6
CDR3aa: CASSETGWVNEQFF

d_gene: TRBD1
j_gene: TRBJ2-1
v_gene: TRBV7-2
CDR3aa: CASKADGQGRQFF

d_gene: NA
j_gene: TRBJ1-2
v_gene: TRBV5-1
CDR3aa: CASSLDPTGLRYGYTF

d_gene: NA
j_gene: TRBJ1-6
v_gene: TRBV4-3
CDR3aa: CASSQPEGQGRNNSPLHF

d_gene: NA
j_gene: TRBJ2-3
v_gene: TRBV6-1
CDR3aa: CASGRGSSTDTQYF

d_gene: NA
j_gene: TRBJ1-5
v_gene: TRBV20-1
CDR3aa: CSAVSHSNQPQHF

d_gene: TRBD2
j_gene: TRBJ2-3
v_gene: TRBV7-9
CDR3aa: CASSTRLAGVSDTQYF

d_gene: TRBD2
j_gene: TRBJ2-2
v_gene: TRBV5-1
CDR3aa: CASSFSGGDTGELFF

d_gene: NA
j_gene: TRBJ2-1
v_gene: TRBV29-1
CDR3aa: CSAPGYNEQFF

d_gene: TRBD2
j_gene: TRBJ2-3
v_gene: TRBV9
CDR3aa: CASSPTSGPTDTQYF

d_gene: NA
j_gene: TRBJ2-5
v_gene: TRBV21-1
CDR3aa: CTSGRRLETQYF

d_gene: NA
j_gene: TRBJ2-7
v_gene: TRBV19
CDR3aa: CASHGQNYEQYF

d_gene: NA
j_gene: TRBJ1-1
v_gene: TRBV6-1
CDR3aa: CASSEGPWGGDGFF

d_gene: TRBD1
j_gene: TRBJ2-2
v_gene: TRBV28
CDR3aa: CASSLRDRATGELFF

d_gene: NA
j_gene: TRBJ2-1
v_gene: TRBV7-8
CDR3aa: CASSLTRPGPRTEQFF

d_gene: NA
j_gene: TRBJ1-1
v_gene: TRBV6-5
CDR3aa: CASGVNTEAFF

d_gene: TRBD2
j_gene: TRBJ2-7
v_gene: TRBV7-2
CDR3aa: CASSLGTRDYEQYF

d_gene: NA
j_gene: TRBJ1-1
v_gene: TRBV16
CDR3aa: CASSPSRTQMNTEAFF

d_gene: TRBD1
j_gene: TRBJ2-5
v_gene: TRBV4-2
CDR3aa: CASSRTGTVQETQYF

d_gene: NA
j_gene: TRBJ2-4
v_gene: TRBV28
CDR3aa: CASRPDSAQNIQYF

d_gene: NA
j_gene: TRBJ2-3
v_gene: TRBV12-3/TRBV12-4
CDR3aa: CASSFRDSPGDTQYF

d_gene: NA
j_gene: TRBJ1-4
v_gene: TRBV5-1
CDR3aa: CASSLVVGATNEKLFF

d_gene: NA
j_gene: TRBJ1-4
v_gene: TRBV2
CDR3aa: CASRAGTYEKLFF

d_gene: TRBD1
j_gene: TRBJ2-5
v_gene: TRBV7-2
CDR3aa: CASSRDPGGQETQYF

d_gene: TRBD2
j_gene: TRBJ2-5
v_gene: TRBV5-6
CDR3aa: CASSLRLAGPKETQYF